Each of the 29 T cell receptor beta chains below was sequenced from the same sample in a study of shared T cell receptors in the human thymus. Profiling relied on immunoSEQ multiplex PCR, and the TCRdb table lists in-frame clones only, not all of them. This sample has hundreds of thousands of clones, with approximately 78% found just once. The same sample was also used in a study of human thymus T cells.

The sequencing sample was made of thymocytes. The receptors derive from a boy less than two years old with a congenital heart defect.

This chain links TRBV29-1 with TRBJ2-7, with D possibly matching TRBD1 (5 bases). CDR1 and CDR2 from the germline V gene are SQVTM and ANQGSEA. The CDR3 contains 14 residues. V was trimmed by 0 bases and J by 3 bases, leaving 12 bases between them. The CDR3 nucleotides read TGCAGCGTTGAAGACGAGAAAGGGGACTACGAGCAGTACTTC. Its protein product is CSVEDEKGDYEQYF.

The chain combines TRBV30 with TRBJ1-5; D uncertain. Germline CDR1 is GTSNPN and CDR2 is SVGIG (reference sequence). V gave up 1 base and J gave up 7 bases, with 8 bases separating them. The length of the CDR3 is 12 residues. CDR3 region: CAWSASGQPQHF. For the CDR3, the DNA is TGTGCCTGGAGTGCTTCCGGGCAGCCCCAGCATTTT.

This clone was picked up one time. The V gene is TRBV7-2, the J gene TRBJ2-7, with a possible D match to TRBD2 (7 bases). V dropped 6 bases and J dropped 5 bases, with 14 bases sitting between them. CDR3 length equals 13 residues. Germline V gene sequence: CDR1 SGHTA, CDR2 FQGNSA. The CDR3 coding sequence is TGTGCCAGCAGGAGGGGGGGGCAAAACGAGCAGTACTTC. Its translation is CASRRGGQNEQYF.

This clone was seen only a few times. J is TRBJ2-3 and V is TRBV9, with TRBD2 matching 7 bases. The CDR3 sequence is 17 residues long. Trimming took 3 bases from V and 7 from J; bases not matched to a gene: 17. Per germline, CDR1 SGDLS and CDR2 YYNGEE. The CDR3 protein is CASSAHWGREVRYTQYF. The CDR3 DNA follows: TGTGCCAGCAGCGCCCACTGGGGTCGGGAGGTTAGGTATACGCAGTATTTT.

The sample holds one count of this clone. J is TRBJ2-7 and V is TRBV11-2; D possibly corresponds to TRBD1 (6 bases). The germline gives CDR1 SGHAT, CDR2 FQNNGV. CDR3 size: 15 residues. Trimming pared 0 bases from V and 2 bases from J, leaving 11 bases between. CDR3 bases: TGTGCCAGCAGCTTAGAACAGGGTGTAACCTACGAGCAGTACTTC. As protein: CASSLEQGVTYEQYF.

This chain connects TRBV2 to TRBJ1-6, with D possibly being TRBD1 (5 bases). Trimming stripped 5 bases from V and 0 bases from J, with 11 bases between. Germline CDR1 reads SNHLY; CDR2 reads FYNNEI. This CDR3 has 16 residues. CDR3: CASSSRESSYNSPLHF. The CDR3 DNA is TGTGCCAGCAGTTCCAGGGAAAGCTCCTATAATTCACCCCTCCACTTT.

The chain has TRBV30 and TRBJ2-2, with a possible D match to TRBD2 (5 bases). Germline CDR1 and CDR2: GTSNPN and SVGIG (reference sequence). V lost 0 bases, J lost 0 bases, and 8 bases lay in between. CDR3 size: 15 residues. The CDR3 spells CAWSVGSANTGELFF. The CDR3 DNA is TGTGCCTGGAGTGTTGGGAGCGCGAACACCGGGGAGCTGTTTTTT.

The J gene is TRBJ1-5, the V gene TRBV27; D perhaps matches TRBD1 (5 bases). With 4 bases removed from V and 3 bases from J, the gap between germline ends came to 10 bases. Germline V lookup: CDR1 MNHEY, CDR2 SMNVEV (reference sequence). This CDR3 contains 14 residues. CDR3 amino acids: CASSSDSYNQPQHF. CDR3 in DNA: TGTGCCAGCAGTTCAGACAGTTACAATCAGCCCCAGCATTTT.

The chain combines TRBV27 with TRBJ2-1; a possible D gene is TRBD1 (6 bases). V lost 6 bases and J 2 bases, leaving 14 bases between the germline ends. The CDR3 runs 15 residues. CDR1 and CDR2 (germline): MNHEY, SMNVEV (reference sequence). This CDR3 is CASRPSRGAYNEQFF. The CDR3 coding sequence is TGTGCCAGCAGGCCTTCCAGGGGTGCCTACAATGAGCAGTTCTTC.

This clone was picked up one time. J is TRBJ1-5 and V is TRBV10-1; a possible D gene is TRBD1 (6 bases). Trimming cost V 6 bases and J 7 bases, with 16 bases left between them. This CDR3 has 14 amino acids. The germline gives CDR1 WNHNN, CDR2 SYGVQD (reference sequence). CDR3 loop: CASSQQGPRQPQHF. The CDR3 nucleotides read TGCGCCAGCAGCCAACAGGGTCCTAGGCAGCCCCAGCATTTT.

This chain joins TRBV6-5 and TRBJ1-4; TRBD1 aligns across 10 bases. This CDR3 is 15 amino acids long. Germline V gene data show CDR1 as MNHEY and CDR2 as SVGAGI. V was pared by 6 bases and J by 8 bases, with 9 bases of the junction left unmatched. CDR3 coding DNA: TGTGCCAGCAGGAAACGACAGGGGGCACGAGAAAAACTGTTTTTT. It is translated as CASRKRQGAREKLFF.

The CDR3 DNA sequence: TGTGCCAGCAGCCCTACCCACAGGGGAGCTGAAGCTTTCTTT. This codes for CASSPTHRGAEAFF. V and J are TRBV7-9 and TRBJ1-1; 7 positions agree with TRBD1. The V segment lost 5 bases and the J segment 6 bases; nucleotides outside the gene matches: 9. From germline, CDR1 is SEHNR and CDR2 FQNEAQ (reference sequence). The CDR3 consists of 14 residues.

The rearrangement links TRBV28 to TRBJ1-5; D might be TRBD1 (5 bases). Germline CDR1 and CDR2: MDHEN and SYDVKM. The CDR3 contains 17 residues. The V end was cut by 6 bases, the J end by 2 bases, with 20 bases between. The CDR3 DNA follows: TGTGCCAGCAGCCCTACAGGTCTCGTTGATCGCAATCAGCCCCAGCATTTT. As protein: CASSPTGLVDRNQPQHF.

V is TRBV28 and J is TRBJ2-7, with 12 positions matching TRBD2. This CDR3 is 19 amino acids long. Germline V gene data show CDR1 as MDHEN and CDR2 as SYDVKM. J was trimmed by 3 bases and V by 3 bases; bases with no gene match: 15. The CDR3 region has the DNA TGTGCCAGCAGTTTGGTAGGGACTAGCGGGCCATGGAGGTTCTACGAGCAGTACTTC. This encodes CASSLVGTSGPWRFYEQYF. Based on the CDR3 plus reference TRBV28 and TRBJ2-7, the full variable domain is DVKVTQSSRYLVKRTGEKVFLECVQDMDHENMFWYRQDPGLGLRLIYFSYDVKMKEKGDIPEGYSVSREKKERFSLILESASTNQTSMYLCASSLVGTSGPWRFYEQYFGPGTRLTVT.

V is TRBV27 and J is TRBJ2-7; possible D gene TRBD1, 6 bases. The CDR3 extends over 18 amino acids. Germline-derived CDR1 and CDR2 are MNHEY and SMNVEV (reference sequence). V was cut by 2 bases and J by 3 bases, with 23 bases left in between. This chain's CDR3 is CASSLRHGGSSAFYEQYF. CDR3 sequence (DNA): TGTGCCAGCAGTTTACGGCATGGGGGCAGCTCAGCCTTCTACGAGCAGTACTTC.

The V call is TRBV6-5, the J call TRBJ2-7; tentative D call: TRBD2 (5 bases). CDR1 MNHEY and CDR2 SVGAGI come from the germline V gene. The length of the CDR3 is 15 residues. Between the trimmed V and J ends, which lost 7 bases and 1 base, there was a span of 17 bases. The CDR3 nucleotides are TGTGCCAGCAACTCTCGGGGTTCGGGATCCTACGAGCAGTACTTC. Encoded protein: CASNSRGSGSYEQYF.

J is TRBJ2-1 and V is TRBV5-1; TRBD1 might be the D (5 bases). The V and J ends lost 4 bases and 8 bases respectively, with 16 bases between them. CDR1 is SGHRS and CDR2 is YFSETQ in the germline V gene. The CDR3 extends over 14 amino acids. The CDR3 sequence is CASSTVPFRDEQFF. The CDR3, as DNA: TGCGCCAGCAGCACGGTCCCCTTCAGGGATGAGCAGTTCTTC.

This clone appeared a single time. The rearrangement links TRBV30 to TRBJ2-6, with D uncertain. CDR1 GTSNPN and CDR2 SVGIG come from the germline V gene (reference sequence). Trimming pared 2 bases from V and 4 bases from J, leaving 9 bases between. This CDR3 is built from 14 residues. DNA for the CDR3: TGTGCCTGGAGTCTACGTCCCGGGGCCAACGTCCTGACTTTC. Amino acid sequence: CAWSLRPGANVLTF.

The table lists this clone with a count of one. V usage is TRBV5-6 and J usage is TRBJ2-1; D is possibly TRBD2 (6 bases). Per the germline V gene, CDR1 is SGHDT and CDR2 is YYEEEE. Trimming pared 3 bases from V and 8 bases from J, leaving 18 bases between. The length of the CDR3 is 15 residues. CDR3 protein: CASSWGGLSSHEQFF. The DNA for the CDR3 is TGTGCCAGCAGCTGGGGCGGACTATCCTCCCATGAGCAGTTCTTC.

The chain employs TRBV11-2 and TRBJ2-7, with 7 bases lining up with TRBD1. With 4 bases clipped from V and 1 base from J, the junction kept 7 bases outside the gene matches. The CDR3 extends over 15 amino acids. Per the germline V gene, CDR1 is SGHAT and CDR2 is FQNNGV. The chain's CDR3 is CASSSGQGESYEQYF. The CDR3 DNA follows: TGTGCCAGCAGCTCCGGGCAGGGGGAATCCTACGAGCAGTACTTC.

V usage is TRBV7-9 and J usage is TRBJ1-2; D may be TRBD1 (6 bases). Per the germline V gene, CDR1 is SEHNR and CDR2 is FQNEAQ (reference sequence). Trimming shortened V by 4 bases and J by 0 bases, and 12 bases separated the two germline ends. The CDR3 contains 15 residues. The CDR3 DNA reads as TGTGCCAGCAGCTCCGGACAGACACCTAACTATGGCTACACCTTC. Its translation: CASSSGQTPNYGYTF.

The J gene is TRBJ2-1, the V gene TRBV29-1; 7 nucleotides align to TRBD1. The CDR3 totals 14 residues. Looked up from germline, CDR1 is SQVTM and CDR2 is ANQGSEA. V was pared by 3 bases and J by 8 bases, with 10 bases of the junction left unmatched. The CDR3 sequence: CSVDPRQGAYEQFF. In DNA form, the CDR3 reads TGCAGCGTTGACCCCAGACAGGGTGCCTATGAGCAGTTCTTC.

The CDR3 DNA sequence: TGTGCCAGCGGTCCGGGAGGGGTAAACACTGAAGCTTTCTTT. It is translated as CASGPGGVNTEAFF. The chain has TRBV6-5 and TRBJ1-1, with D possibly TRBD1 on 5 matching bases. Trimming removed 8 bases at V and 2 bases at J, with 15 bases between. This CDR3 comprises 14 residues. Germline V gives CDR1 MNHEY, CDR2 SVGAGI.

CDR3 loop: CASSDEFTGGYNEQFF. For the CDR3, the DNA is TGTGCCAGCAGTGACGAGTTTACAGGGGGTTACAATGAGCAGTTCTTC. The rearrangement links TRBV6-4 to TRBJ2-1; 8 nucleotides match TRBD1. Germline V gene lookup returns CDR1 MRHNA and CDR2 SNTAGT. CDR3 size: 16 residues. Trimming removed 2 bases from V and 4 bases from J; junction bases left unmatched: 7.

The V gene is TRBV4-2, the J gene TRBJ2-1; 9 positions agree with TRBD2. Germline V gives CDR1 LGHNA, CDR2 YNFKEQ. V trimming: 0 bases; J trimming: 9 bases; junction bases outside the gene matches: 9. The CDR3 totals 16 residues. In nucleotides, the CDR3 is TGTGCCAGCAGCCAAGAATGGGGGCTAGCGGGATGTGAGCAGTTCTTC. Translating gives CASSQEWGLAGCEQFF.

This chain connects TRBV15 to TRBJ2-2; 9 nucleotides agree with TRBD1. With V trimmed by 4 bases and J by 5 bases, 5 bases remained unmatched. This CDR3 region has 15 residues. Germline assignment: CDR1 LNHNV and CDR2 YYDKDF (reference sequence). In DNA, the CDR3 is TGTGCCACCAGCACCGCCGGGACAGGGACCGGGGAGCTGTTTTTT. Protein sequence: CATSTAGTGTGELFF.

The rearrangement uses TRBV5-1 and TRBJ2-3; 9 nucleotides agree with TRBD2. Per the germline V gene, CDR1 is SGHRS and CDR2 is YFSETQ. V gave up 0 bases and J gave up 7 bases; unmatched junction bases: 6. CDR3 length: 15 residues. The CDR3 DNA reads TGCGCCAGCAGCTTGGTAGCTAGCGGGAACCATACGCAGTATTTT. Amino acid sequence: CASSLVASGNHTQYF. The full variable domain, rest sourced from reference TRBV5-1 and TRBJ2-3, is KAGVTQTPRYLIKTRGQQVTLSCSPISGHRSVSWYQQTPGQGLQFLFEYFSETQRNKGNFPGRFSGRQFSNSRSEMNVSTLELGDSALYLCASSLVASGNHTQYFGPGTRLTVL.

The chain is built from TRBV29-1 and TRBJ2-2; D may be TRBD1 (5 bases). CDR1 is SQVTM and CDR2 is ANQGSEA in the germline V gene. Trimming stripped 0 bases from V and 4 bases from J, with 9 bases between. The CDR3 has 14 residues. The CDR3 is CSVEDPGSTGELFF. DNA for the CDR3: TGCAGCGTTGAAGATCCAGGGTCCACCGGGGAGCTGTTTTTT.

The chain couples TRBV19 to TRBJ2-1, with TRBD1 matching over 10 bases. The CDR3 loop spans 18 amino acids. Germline loops: CDR1 LNHDA, CDR2 SQIVND (reference sequence). Germline trimming cut 6 bases from V and 0 bases from J; bases unmatched to any gene: 11. The chain's CDR3 is CASRPGTGAPSSYNEQFF. In DNA, the CDR3 is TGTGCCAGTAGACCCGGGACAGGGGCCCCAAGCTCCTACAATGAGCAGTTCTTC.